This is a list of T cell receptor beta chains from one sample in a study of shared clonotypes between healthy human individuals. The repertoire was sequenced with immunoSEQ multiplex PCR; TCRdb's copy has only in-frame clones and lacks some. The repertoire includes about 520,000 clones, roughly 80% of them detected once, and approximately 12% sits in the top ten. Material for sequencing was PBMCs. These receptors were obtained from a middle-aged woman in good health. Some clones in this sample may be carry-over from other donors' samples. The CDR3 runs from the conserved cysteine through the conserved F or W. A D gene is named only where the DNA matches it firmly. Expanded clones get a size class; other rows say once, few or many, or leave the size out.

V	size	J	D	CDR3	DNA
TRBV27	NA	TRBJ2-7	TRBD2	CASSLTGLARHYEQYF	TGTGCCAGCAGTCTGACGGGACTAGCGAGACATTACGAGCAGTACTTC
TRBV18	NA	TRBJ2-3	NA	CASSPLEGASDTQYF	TGTGCCAGCTCACCACTGGAGGGGGCCTCAGATACGCAGTATTTT
TRBV6-1	NA	TRBJ2-3	TRBD2	CASSEIGGRATDTQYF	TGTGCCAGCAGTGAAATAGGCGGGAGGGCCACAGATACGCAGTATTTT
TRBV15	NA	TRBJ2-7	TRBD2	CATSASRTSGTYEQYF	TGTGCCACCAGCGCCTCAAGGACTAGCGGTACCTACGAGCAGTACTTC
TRBV6-4	NA	TRBJ1-1	NA	CASSREINTEAFF	TGTGCCAGCAGTAGGGAAATTAACACTGAAGCTTTCTTT
TRBV5-6	once	TRBJ1-4	TRBD1	CASSLGQGEKLFF	TGTGCCAGCAGCTTGGGACAGGGTGAAAAACTGTTTTTT
TRBV11-3	NA	TRBJ2-7	NA	CASSFGTTSYEQYF	TGTGCCAGCAGCTTTGGGACAACATCCTACGAGCAGTACTTC
TRBV6-5	NA	TRBJ2-2	NA	CASSSLGGASTGELFF	TGTGCCAGCAGTTCGCTCGGGGGCGCAAGCACCGGGGAGCTGTTTTTT
TRBV11-3	NA	TRBJ2-1	TRBD2	CASSSGTSGRHEQFF	TGTGCCAGCAGCTCCGGGACTAGCGGGAGGCATGAGCAGTTCTTC
TRBV9	medium-sized	TRBJ2-1	TRBD2	CASSLTSGTSYNEQFF	TGTGCCAGCAGCCTGACTAGCGGGACCTCCTACAATGAGCAGTTCTTC
TRBV7-2	NA	TRBJ2-3	TRBD2	CASSKGLAGDTQYF	TGTGCCAGCAGCAAAGGACTAGCGGGAGATACGCAGTATTTT
TRBV2	once	TRBJ2-7	NA	CASKDWSSYEQYF	TGTGCCAGCAAGGACTGGAGCTCCTACGAGCAGTACTTC
TRBV15	NA	TRBJ1-4	NA	CATSGGVATNEKLFF	TGTGCCACCAGCGGTGGGGTAGCAACTAATGAAAAACTGTTTTTT
TRBV7-9	NA	TRBJ1-1	NA	CASSSGRVLPEAFF	TGTGCCAGCAGCTCGGGCAGGGTACTACCTGAAGCTTTCTTT
TRBV6-4	few	TRBJ1-1	NA	CASSGGPNTEAFF	TGTGCCAGCAGTGGAGGGCCGAACACTGAAGCTTTCTTT
TRBV10-3	NA	TRBJ2-1	TRBD2	CAISGASGSSYNEQFF	TGTGCCATCAGTGGCGCTAGCGGAAGCTCCTACAATGAGCAGTTCTTC
TRBV5-1	NA	TRBJ1-4	TRBD1	CASSTTGANEKLFF	TGCGCCAGCAGCACGACAGGGGCCAATGAAAAACTGTTTTTT
TRBV10-3	few	TRBJ1-2	NA	CAISEPKRPGYTF	TGTGCCATCAGTGAGCCCAAACGCCCTGGCTACACCTTC
TRBV30	NA	TRBJ1-5	NA	CAWSGLGGNQPQHF	TGTGCCTGGAGTGGGTTGGGGGGGAATCAGCCCCAGCATTTT
TRBV7-2	NA	TRBJ2-5	NA	CASSRDSGETQYF	TGTGCCAGCAGCAGGGACAGCGGGGAGACCCAGTACTTC
TRBV12-5	NA	TRBJ2-1	TRBD2	CASGLVLSGTYNEQFF	TGTGCTAGTGGTTTGGTACTCAGCGGGACCTACAATGAGCAGTTCTTC
TRBV27	NA	TRBJ1-2	TRBD1	CASSFAGQGARGYGYTF	TGTGCCAGCAGTTTCGCGGGACAGGGGGCGCGGGGCTATGGCTACACCTTC
TRBV6-1	NA	TRBJ2-1	NA	CASSEIGGPYNEQFF	TGTGCCAGCAGTGAAATCGGGGGCCCCTACAATGAGCAGTTCTTC
TRBV28	few	TRBJ2-7	TRBD2	CASSPGGLAYEQYF	TGTGCCAGCAGTCCAGGGGGACTAGCGTACGAGCAGTACTTC
TRBV7-2	many	TRBJ1-2	NA	CASSLSLSHYYGYTF	TGTGCCAGCAGCTTAAGTCTGTCTCACTATTATGGCTACACCTTC
TRBV6-5	few	TRBJ2-5	TRBD2	CASGGGETQYF	TGTGCCAGCGGCGGGGGAGAGACCCAGTACTTC
TRBV6-6	NA	TRBJ1-2	NA	CASSTDSMGGYTF	TGTGCCAGCAGCACGGACAGCATGGGTGGCTACACCTTC
TRBV4-3	NA	TRBJ2-6	NA	CASSQSGGSGANVLTF	TGCGCCAGCAGCCAGAGTGGAGGTTCCGGGGCCAACGTCCTGACTTTC
TRBV7-9	NA	TRBJ2-3	NA	CASSLSDSTDTQYF	TGTGCCAGCAGCTTATCCGATAGCACAGATACGCAGTATTTT
TRBV30	NA	TRBJ2-2	TRBD2	CAWSVLAENTGELFF	TGTGCCTGGAGTGTACTAGCGGAGAACACCGGGGAGCTGTTTTTT
TRBV9	NA	TRBJ2-3	NA	CASSAQWGIGSTDTQYF	TGTGCCAGCAGCGCCCAATGGGGGATAGGCAGCACAGATACGCAGTATTTT
TRBV18	NA	TRBJ1-1	NA	CASSPPGTLGTEAFF	TGTGCCAGCTCACCACCCGGGACTTTGGGCACTGAAGCTTTCTTT
TRBV18	few	TRBJ2-7	NA	CASSPSRQIYEQYF	TGTGCCAGCTCACCAAGTCGGCAGATCTACGAGCAGTACTTC
TRBV28	NA	TRBJ2-7	NA	CASSFNPYEQYF	TGTGCCAGCAGTTTCAACCCTTACGAGCAGTACTTC
TRBV4-2	once	TRBJ2-2	TRBD2	CASSPRLAGDTGELFF	TGTGCCAGCAGCCCCCGACTAGCGGGAGACACCGGGGAGCTGTTTTTT
TRBV28	NA	TRBJ1-3	TRBD1	CASSPPRTGLSGNTIYF	TGTGCCAGCAGTCCCCCCCGGACAGGGCTCTCTGGAAACACCATATATTTT
TRBV10-3	once	TRBJ1-5	NA	CAIRQQTDQPQHF	TGTGCCATCAGACAGCAGACTGATCAGCCCCAGCATTTT
TRBV7-2	NA	TRBJ2-7	NA	CASSLSSQRGYEQYF	TGTGCCAGCAGCTTATCGTCCCAACGGGGCTACGAGCAGTACTTC
TRBV6-6	once	TRBJ2-7	TRBD2	CASSYLTSGRHEQYF	TGTGCCAGCAGTTACTTGACTAGCGGGAGGCACGAGCAGTACTTC
TRBV5-6	NA	TRBJ2-7	NA	CASSWGPGQSSYEQYF	TGTGCCAGCAGCTGGGGTCCGGGACAAAGCTCCTACGAGCAGTACTTC
TRBV11-2	NA	TRBJ2-7	TRBD2	CASSLDAAGGPREQYF	TGTGCCAGCAGCTTAGATGCGGCGGGAGGGCCCCGGGAGCAGTACTTC
TRBV30	once	TRBJ1-5	NA	CAWSVRTLYNQPQHF	TGTGCCTGGAGTGTACGGACCCTTTACAATCAGCCCCAGCATTTT
TRBV5-1	once	TRBJ2-7	TRBD2	CASTATSPYEQYF	TGCGCCAGCACCGCGACTAGCCCCTACGAGCAGTACTTC
TRBV5-8	NA	TRBJ2-3	NA	CASSPRTDTQYF	TGTGCCAGCAGCCCCCGGACAGATACGCAGTATTTT
TRBV5-4	few	TRBJ2-5	TRBD2	CALGLAGRQETQYF	TGTGCTCTGGGACTAGCGGGAAGGCAAGAGACCCAGTACTTC
TRBV5-1	NA	TRBJ2-1	NA	CASSLAFSSYNEQFF	TGCGCCAGCAGCTTAGCGTTCAGCTCCTACAATGAGCAGTTCTTC
TRBV6-5	many	TRBJ2-7	TRBD2	CASSSFTSGSSEQYF	TGTGCCAGCAGCTCTTTTACTAGCGGGAGTTCCGAGCAGTACTTC
TRBV5-8	many	TRBJ1-5	NA	CASSLSRGGNQPQHF	TGTGCCAGCAGCTTGAGTCGGGGTGGCAATCAGCCCCAGCATTTT
TRBV5-5	many	TRBJ2-1	NA	CASSFRGQKNNEQFF	TGTGCCAGCAGCTTTCGTGGCCAGAAGAACAATGAGCAGTTCTTC
TRBV25-1	few	TRBJ1-4	NA	CASSDGFNEKLFF	TGTGCCAGCAGTGATGGGTTTAATGAAAAACTGTTTTTT
TRBV7-8	NA	TRBJ2-2	NA	CASSVLRASTGELFF	TGTGCCAGCAGCGTGCTCCGTGCCTCCACCGGGGAGCTGTTTTTT
TRBV7-3	NA	TRBJ1-1	NA	CASSLLGGSDTEAFF	TGTGCCAGCAGCTTGTTAGGCGGGTCGGATACTGAAGCTTTCTTT